This T cell receptor (beta chain) was identified during a study of blood T cell repertoires in COVID-19. Study at large: The United States, Italy and Spain were the sources of the acute and convalescent COVID-19 samples. From T cells, B-cell-depleted T cells, or PBMCs came the material, which was cDNA or gDNA.

In its sample, this clone was seen once. The V end was cut by 6 bases, the J end by 6 bases, with 12 bases between. The CDR3 is 13 amino acids. Germline CDR1 reads MNHNY; CDR2 reads SVGAGI (reference sequence). Authors' analysis steps: From reference gene primer amplification, estimates of nucleated cell counts were derived. The table came from immunoSEQ multiplex PCR; TCRdb's copy has only in-frame clones and leaves some out. From that table come the V and J calls and clone size; the DNA was used to work out D and trimming. The repertoire holds fewer than 85,000 clones, with around 67% as singletons.

What was sequenced was peripheral blood. The clonotype was recovered from a human donor with acute or convalescent COVID-19. The donor label of this sample is uncertain. The V gene is TRBV6-6, the J gene TRBJ2-4; tentatively, D is TRBD2 (6 bases). The CDR3 DNA follows: TGTGCCAGCAGACTAGCCCAAATAAACATTCAGTACTTC. Encoded protein: CASRLAQINIQYF.